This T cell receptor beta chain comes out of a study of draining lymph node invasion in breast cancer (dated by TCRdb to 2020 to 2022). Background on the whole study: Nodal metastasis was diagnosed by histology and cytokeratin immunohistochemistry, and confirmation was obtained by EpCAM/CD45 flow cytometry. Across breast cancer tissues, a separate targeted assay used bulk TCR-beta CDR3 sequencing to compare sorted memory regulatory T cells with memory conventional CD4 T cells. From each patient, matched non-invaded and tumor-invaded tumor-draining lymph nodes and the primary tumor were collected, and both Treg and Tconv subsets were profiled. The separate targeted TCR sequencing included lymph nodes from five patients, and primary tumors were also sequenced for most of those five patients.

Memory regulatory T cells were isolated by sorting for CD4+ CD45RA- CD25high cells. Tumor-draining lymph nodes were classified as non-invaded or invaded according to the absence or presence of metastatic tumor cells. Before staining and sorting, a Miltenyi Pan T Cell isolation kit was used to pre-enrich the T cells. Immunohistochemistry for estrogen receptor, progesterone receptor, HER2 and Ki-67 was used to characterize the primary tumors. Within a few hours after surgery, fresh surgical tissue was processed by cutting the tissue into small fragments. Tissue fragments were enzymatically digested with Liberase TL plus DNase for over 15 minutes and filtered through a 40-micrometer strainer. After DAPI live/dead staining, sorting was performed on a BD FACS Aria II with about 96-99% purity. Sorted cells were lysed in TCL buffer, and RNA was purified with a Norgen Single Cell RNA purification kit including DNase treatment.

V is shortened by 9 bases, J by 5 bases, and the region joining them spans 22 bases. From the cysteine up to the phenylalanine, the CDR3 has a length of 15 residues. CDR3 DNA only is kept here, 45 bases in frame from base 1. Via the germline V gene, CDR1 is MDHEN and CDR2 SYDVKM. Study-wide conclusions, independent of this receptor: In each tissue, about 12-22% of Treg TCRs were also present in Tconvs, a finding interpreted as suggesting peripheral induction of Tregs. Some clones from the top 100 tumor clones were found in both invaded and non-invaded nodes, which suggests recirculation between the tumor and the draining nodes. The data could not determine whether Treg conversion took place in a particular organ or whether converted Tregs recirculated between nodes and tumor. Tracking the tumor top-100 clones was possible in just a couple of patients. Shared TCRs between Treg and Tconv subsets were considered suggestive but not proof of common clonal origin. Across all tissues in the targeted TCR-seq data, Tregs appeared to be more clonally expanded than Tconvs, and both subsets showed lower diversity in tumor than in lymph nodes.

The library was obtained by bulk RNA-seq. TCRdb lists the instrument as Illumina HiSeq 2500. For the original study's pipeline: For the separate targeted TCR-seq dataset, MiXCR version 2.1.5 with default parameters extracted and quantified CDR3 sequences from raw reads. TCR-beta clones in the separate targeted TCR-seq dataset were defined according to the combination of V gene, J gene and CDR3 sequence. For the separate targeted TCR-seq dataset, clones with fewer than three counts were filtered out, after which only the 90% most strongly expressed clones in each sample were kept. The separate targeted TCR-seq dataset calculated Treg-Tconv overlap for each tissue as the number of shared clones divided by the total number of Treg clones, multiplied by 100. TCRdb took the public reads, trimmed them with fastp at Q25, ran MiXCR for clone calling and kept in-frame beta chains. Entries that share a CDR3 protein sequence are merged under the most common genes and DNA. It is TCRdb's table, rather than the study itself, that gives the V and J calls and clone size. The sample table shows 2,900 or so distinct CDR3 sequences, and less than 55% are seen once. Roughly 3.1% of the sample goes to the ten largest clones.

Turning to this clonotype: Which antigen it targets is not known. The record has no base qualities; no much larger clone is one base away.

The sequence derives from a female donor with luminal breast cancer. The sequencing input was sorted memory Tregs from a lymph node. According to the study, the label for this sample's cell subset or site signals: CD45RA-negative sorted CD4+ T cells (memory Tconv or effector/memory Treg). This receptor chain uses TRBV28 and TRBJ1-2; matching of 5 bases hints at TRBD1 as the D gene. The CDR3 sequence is CASSPPGQLPYGYTF. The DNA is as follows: TGTGCCAGTTCTCCCCCGGGGCAGCTCCCTTATGGCTACACCTTC.